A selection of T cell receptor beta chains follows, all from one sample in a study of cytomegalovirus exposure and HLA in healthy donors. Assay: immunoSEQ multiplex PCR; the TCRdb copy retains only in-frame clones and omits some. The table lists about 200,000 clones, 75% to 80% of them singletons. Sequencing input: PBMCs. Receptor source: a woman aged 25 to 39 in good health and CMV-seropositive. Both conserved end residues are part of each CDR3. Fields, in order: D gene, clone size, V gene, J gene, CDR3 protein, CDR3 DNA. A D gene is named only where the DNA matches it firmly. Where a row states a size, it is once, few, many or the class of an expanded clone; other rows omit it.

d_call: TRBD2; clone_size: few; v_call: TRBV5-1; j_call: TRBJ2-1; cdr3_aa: CASSSGESGRASNEQFF; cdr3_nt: TGCGCCAGCAGCTCGGGGGAGTCGGGGAGGGCTAGCAATGAGCAGTTCTTC
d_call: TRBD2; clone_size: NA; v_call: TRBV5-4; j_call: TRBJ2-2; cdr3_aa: CASSASSGRNTGELFF; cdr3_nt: TGTGCCAGCAGCGCCTCTAGCGGGAGGAACACCGGGGAGCTGTTTTTT
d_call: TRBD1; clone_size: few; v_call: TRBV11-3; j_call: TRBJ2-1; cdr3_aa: CASNRGRNNEQFF; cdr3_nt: TGTGCCAGCAACAGGGGGCGAAACAATGAGCAGTTCTTC
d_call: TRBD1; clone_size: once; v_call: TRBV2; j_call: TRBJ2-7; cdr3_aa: CASLPLGQPYEQYF; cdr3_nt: TGTGCCAGCTTACCCCTGGGACAGCCCTACGAGCAGTACTTC
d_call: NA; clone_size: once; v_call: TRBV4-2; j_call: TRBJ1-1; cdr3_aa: CASSPRLGGFSEAFF; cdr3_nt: TGTGCCAGCAGCCCACGACTGGGGGGTTTCTCTGAAGCTTTCTTT
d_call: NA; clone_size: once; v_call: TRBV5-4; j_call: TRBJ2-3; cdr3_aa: CASSPGVDTDTQYF; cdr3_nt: TGTGCCAGCAGCCCTGGAGTGGACACAGATACGCAGTATTTT
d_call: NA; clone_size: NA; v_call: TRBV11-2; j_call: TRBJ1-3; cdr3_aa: CASSSLVAAGNTIYF; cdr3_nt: TGTGCCAGCAGCTCTCTAGTGGCCGCTGGAAACACCATATATTTT
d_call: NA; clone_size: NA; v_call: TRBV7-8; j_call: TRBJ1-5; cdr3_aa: CASSPLEGIMAPQHF; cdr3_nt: TGTGCCAGCAGCCCTTTGGAGGGAATAATGGCGCCCCAGCATTTT
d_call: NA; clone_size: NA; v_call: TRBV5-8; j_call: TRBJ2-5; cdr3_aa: CASSLVAGTQYF; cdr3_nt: TGTGCCAGCAGCTTGGTGGCAGGGACCCAGTACTTC
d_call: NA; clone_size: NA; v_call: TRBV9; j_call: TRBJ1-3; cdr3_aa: CASSGTLSRGNTIYF; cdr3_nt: TGTGCCAGCAGCGGGACTCTCTCGAGAGGAAACACCATATATTTT
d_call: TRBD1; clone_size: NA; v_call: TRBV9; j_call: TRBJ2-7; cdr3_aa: CASSPGDRVSSYEQYF; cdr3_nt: TGTGCCAGCAGCCCAGGGGACAGGGTGTCTTCCTACGAGCAGTACTTC
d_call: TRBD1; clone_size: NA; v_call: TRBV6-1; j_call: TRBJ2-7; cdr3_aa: CASSADRTATYEQYF; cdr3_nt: TGTGCCAGCAGTGCGGACAGGACAGCCACCTACGAGCAGTACTTC
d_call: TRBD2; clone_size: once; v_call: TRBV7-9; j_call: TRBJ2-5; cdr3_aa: CASSLRREGRETQYF; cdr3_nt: TGTGCCAGCAGCTTAAGGCGGGAGGGCCGTGAGACCCAGTACTTC
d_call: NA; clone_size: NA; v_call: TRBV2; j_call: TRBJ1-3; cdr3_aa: CASSPAGAGNTIYF; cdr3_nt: TGTGCCAGCAGCCCGGCAGGGGCTGGAAACACCATATATTTT